This T cell receptor (beta chain) was found in a study of PD-L1 blockade in urothelial cancer (dated by TCRdb to 2016 to 2017). About the investigation overall: All patients started therapy in the mid-2010s and received atezolizumab 1,200 mg intravenously every 3 weeks. About nine tenths of the roughly 29 patients were identified as males with urothelial cancer of bladder origin, and a prior smoking history was reported by 18 of 29 patients. Patients had an ECOG performance status of 0 or 1 and had received between 0 and 3 prior chemotherapy regimens. Blood samples were analyzed at 3 weeks after treatment start (second dose) and at 6 weeks after treatment start. A median of about 140,000 T cells and approximately 83,000 unique TCRs was obtained from blood samples, and a median clonality of approximately 0.08 was observed. An exploratory multi-omic analysis was conducted of the somatic, immune and clinical correlates of response to PD-L1 blockade with atezolizumab in urothelial cancer. Pretreatment tumor samples, along with matched peripheral blood collected serially before and after atezolizumab treatment, underwent TCR sequencing. Durable clinical benefit was defined as a progression-free survival longer than 6 months, and TCR features were additionally tested against progression-free survival and overall survival. In the same patients, whole exome sequencing and RNA sequencing of pretreatment tumors were performed in addition to TCR sequencing. Under 10 patients achieved durable clinical benefit and approximately 20 did not. Pretreatment blood TCR-seq was available for twenty-nine patients, at least one posttreatment blood collection was obtained for about 24 patients, and tumor TCR-seq was available for about 24 patients. Results and caveats for the whole study, not just this receptor: Because the sample size was small (n ≈ 27) and many exploratory analyses were performed, the results are intended to be hypothesis-generating. Patients with durable benefit showed greater expansion of tumor-associated TCR clones in peripheral blood 3 weeks after starting treatment (n ≈ 21, p = 0.022). Improved progression-free and overall survival was found to be associated with pretreatment peripheral blood TCR clonality below the median.

Taken with the paper, the label for time point translates to: pretreatment peripheral blood. The cohort comprised approximately 30 patients with locally advanced or metastatic urothelial carcinoma treated at Memorial Sloan Kettering on a trial protocol. Peripheral blood mononuclear cells were collected pretreatment and during treatment, with between 1 and 8 total time points obtained per patient. The Qiagen DNeasy Blood extraction kit was used to purify genomic DNA from total PBMCs and from tumor samples. PBMCs were collected pretreatment and during treatment, and were isolated and stored as previously described. The CDR3, from cysteine to phenylalanine, totals 17 residues. The read is trimmed to its CDR3 DNA, 51 bases read in frame from base 1. Taken from the germline V gene, the CDR1 and CDR2 loops are SGHTA and FQGNSA. Relative to germline, V is missing 5 bases and J is missing 5 bases, with 14 bases of the junction outside any gene match.

Each PCR received spiked-in synthetic TCR analog templates so that absolute template abundance could be estimated from read counts. TCRbeta CDR3 regions were amplified from genomic DNA with bias-controlled V and J gene primers using the immunoSEQ assay. Rearranged TCRbeta segments were sequenced at approximately 20X coverage. Under the source paper's analysis protocol: Sequencing errors were corrected by clustering, and CDR3s were annotated against IMGT so that V, D and J genes could be assigned. Downstream analyses used only productive TCRbeta rearrangements, leaving out any out-of-frame or stop-codon sequences. Clonality was computed as one minus Shannon entropy normalized by the log of the number of unique productive sequences. Fisher's exact test with Benjamini-Hochberg correction, using a cutoff of adjusted p below 0.01, was how clones that differed between time points or between blood and tumor were identified. The table comes from immuneACCESS by way of TCRdb, which keeps in-frame sequences with V and J called. Part of the clones is missing from these tables; in studies checked, under half for an unresolved V gene and the rest for unknown reasons. V, J and clone size are those of that table, while D and trimming were read from the DNA. A total of around 45,000 clones appear in this sample, over 75% of them only once. Together, the top ten hold 16% of the sample.

Comments on this clone: The target of this receptor is not known. It has no much larger one-base neighbor in the sample; base qualities were not kept.

Sequenced here: PBMCs, sampled around atezolizumab (anti-PD-L1) treatment. The TCR sequence derives from a man aged 55-75 years with urothelial cancer. The rearranged chain carries TRBV7-2 and TRBJ2-1, with TRBD2 matching 8 junction bases. The DNA sequence reads TGTGCCAGCAGCCCAATCATTGGTAGCGGGGAAAACAATGAGCAGTTCTTC. This yields the protein CASSPIIGSGENNEQFF.